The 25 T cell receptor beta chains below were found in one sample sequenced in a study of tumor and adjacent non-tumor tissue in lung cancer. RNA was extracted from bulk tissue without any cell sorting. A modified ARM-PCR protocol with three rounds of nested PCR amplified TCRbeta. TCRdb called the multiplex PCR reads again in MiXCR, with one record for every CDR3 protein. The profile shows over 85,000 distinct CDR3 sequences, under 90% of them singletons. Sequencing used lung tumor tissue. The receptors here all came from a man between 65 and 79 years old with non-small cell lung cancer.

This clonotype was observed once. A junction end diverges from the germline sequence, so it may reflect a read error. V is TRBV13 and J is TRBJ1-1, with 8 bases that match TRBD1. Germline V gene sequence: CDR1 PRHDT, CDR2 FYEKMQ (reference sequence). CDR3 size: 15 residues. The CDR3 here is CLSSPGTGSNAEAFF. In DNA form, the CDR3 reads TGTCTCAGCAGCCCTGGGACAGGTTCGAACGCTGAAGCTTTCTTT.

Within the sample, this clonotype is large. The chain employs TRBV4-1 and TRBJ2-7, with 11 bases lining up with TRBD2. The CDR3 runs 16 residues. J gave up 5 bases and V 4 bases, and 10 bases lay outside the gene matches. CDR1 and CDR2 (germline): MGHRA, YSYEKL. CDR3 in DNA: TGCGCCAGCAGCCGGACACTAGCGGGAGAGGGGGACGAGCAGTACTTC. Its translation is CASSRTLAGEGDEQYF.

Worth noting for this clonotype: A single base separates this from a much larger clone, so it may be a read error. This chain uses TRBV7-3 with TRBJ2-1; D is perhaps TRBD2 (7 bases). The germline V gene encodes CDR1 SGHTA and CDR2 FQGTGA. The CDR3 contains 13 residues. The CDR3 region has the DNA TGTGCCAGCAGCTATGGGGGGGCCAATGTGCAGTTCTTC. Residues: CASSYGGANVQFF.

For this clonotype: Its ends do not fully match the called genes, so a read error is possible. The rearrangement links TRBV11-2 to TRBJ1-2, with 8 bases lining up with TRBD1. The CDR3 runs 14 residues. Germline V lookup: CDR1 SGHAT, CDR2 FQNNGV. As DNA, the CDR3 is TGTGCCAACAGCCCAACAGGGGGTACCTATGACTACACCTTC. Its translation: CANSPTGGTYDYTF.

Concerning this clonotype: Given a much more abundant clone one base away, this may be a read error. The CDR3 nucleotides are TGTGCCAGCAGTTTAGGGTGGACAGGGAACTCGCAAGAGACCCAGTACTTC. It translates to CASSLGWTGNSQETQYF. The rearrangement links TRBV28 to TRBJ2-5; 8 nucleotides agree with TRBD1. The germline gives CDR1 MDHEN, CDR2 SYDVKM. This CDR3 region has 17 residues. V dropped 2 bases and J dropped 2; count of bases not matched to a gene: 10.

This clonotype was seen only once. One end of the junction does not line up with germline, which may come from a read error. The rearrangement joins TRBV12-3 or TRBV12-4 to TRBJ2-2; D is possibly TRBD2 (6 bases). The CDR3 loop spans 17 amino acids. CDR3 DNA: TGTGCCTGCACCTCCTCAGGTGGGGCAGGGAACACCGGGGGGCTGTTTTTT. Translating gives CACTSSGGAGNTGGLFF.

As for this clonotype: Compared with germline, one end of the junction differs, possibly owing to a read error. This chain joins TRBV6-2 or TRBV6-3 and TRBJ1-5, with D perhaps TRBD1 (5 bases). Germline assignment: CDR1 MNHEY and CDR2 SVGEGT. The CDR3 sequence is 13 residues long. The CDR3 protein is CTSSSQGIQPQQF. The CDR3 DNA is TGTACCAGCAGTTCTCAGGGCATTCAGCCCCAGCAGTTT.

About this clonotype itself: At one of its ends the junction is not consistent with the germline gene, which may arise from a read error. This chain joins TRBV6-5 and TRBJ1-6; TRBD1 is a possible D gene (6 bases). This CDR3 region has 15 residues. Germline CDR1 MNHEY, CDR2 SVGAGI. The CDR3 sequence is CASRTHRDKNSPLYF. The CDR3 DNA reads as TGTGCCAGCAGAACCCACCGGGACAAAAATTCACCCCTCTACTTT.

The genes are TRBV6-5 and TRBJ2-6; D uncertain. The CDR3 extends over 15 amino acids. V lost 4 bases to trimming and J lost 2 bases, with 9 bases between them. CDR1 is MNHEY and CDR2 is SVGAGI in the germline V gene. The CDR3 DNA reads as TGTGCCAGCAGTTCTCAGGCCGCTGGGGCCAACGTCCTGACTTTC. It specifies CASSSQAAGANVLTF.

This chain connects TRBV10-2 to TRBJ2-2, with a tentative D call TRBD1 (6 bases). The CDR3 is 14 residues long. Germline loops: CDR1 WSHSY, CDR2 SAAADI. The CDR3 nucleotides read TGCACCAACAAGAGGGACACTAACACCGGGGAGCTGTTTTTT. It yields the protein CTNKRDTNTGELFF.

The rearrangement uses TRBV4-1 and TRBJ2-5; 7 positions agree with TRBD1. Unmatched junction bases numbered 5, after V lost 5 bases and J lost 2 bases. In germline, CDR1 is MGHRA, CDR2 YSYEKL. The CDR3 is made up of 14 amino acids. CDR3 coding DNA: TGCGCCAGCAGCAGGGGGACAGAACAAGAGACCCAGTACTTC. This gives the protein CASSRGTEQETQYF.

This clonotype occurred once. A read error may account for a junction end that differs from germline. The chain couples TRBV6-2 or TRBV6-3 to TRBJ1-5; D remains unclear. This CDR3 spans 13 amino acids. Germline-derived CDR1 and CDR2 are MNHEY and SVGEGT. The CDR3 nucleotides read TGTGTCAGCACTCCTCAGGGCAATCAGCCCCAGCATTTT. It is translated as CVSTPQGNQPQHF.

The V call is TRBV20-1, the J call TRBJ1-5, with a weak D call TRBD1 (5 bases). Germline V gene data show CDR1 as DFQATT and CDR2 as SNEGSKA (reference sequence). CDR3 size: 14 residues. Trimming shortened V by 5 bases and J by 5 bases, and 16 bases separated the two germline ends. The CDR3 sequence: CSAQLSGDYQPQHF. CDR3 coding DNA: TGCAGTGCTCAATTATCCGGGGACTATCAGCCCCAGCATTTT.

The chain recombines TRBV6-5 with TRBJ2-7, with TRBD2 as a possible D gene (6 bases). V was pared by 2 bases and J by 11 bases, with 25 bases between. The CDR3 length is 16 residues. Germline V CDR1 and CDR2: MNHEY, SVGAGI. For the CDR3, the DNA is TGTGCCAGCAGTTACCACCCATTTAGCGGCTCCTACGAAGAGTACTTC. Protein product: CASSYHPFSGSYEEYF.

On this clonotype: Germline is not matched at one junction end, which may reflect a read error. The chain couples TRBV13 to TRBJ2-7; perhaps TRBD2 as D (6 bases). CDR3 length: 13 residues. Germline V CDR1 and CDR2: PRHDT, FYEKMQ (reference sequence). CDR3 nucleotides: TGTGCCGACAGCTCAACCACGGGGGACGAGCTGTGCTTC. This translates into CADSSTTGDELCF.

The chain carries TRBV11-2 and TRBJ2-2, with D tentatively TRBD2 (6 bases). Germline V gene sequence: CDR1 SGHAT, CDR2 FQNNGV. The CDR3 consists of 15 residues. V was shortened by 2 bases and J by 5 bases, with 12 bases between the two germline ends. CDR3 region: CASSLKGGGTGELFF. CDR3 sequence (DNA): TGTGCCAGCAGCTTAAAAGGAGGAGGGACCGGGGAGCTGTTTTTT.

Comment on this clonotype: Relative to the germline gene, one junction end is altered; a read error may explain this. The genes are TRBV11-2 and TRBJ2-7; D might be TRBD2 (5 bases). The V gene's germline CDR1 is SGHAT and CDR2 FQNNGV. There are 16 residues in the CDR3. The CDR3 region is CASSPPAGKPTYEQYF. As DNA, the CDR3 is TGTGCCAGCAGCCCTCCCGCCGGGAAACCAACCTACGAACAGTACTTC.

CDR3 sequence: CASRPGGTSDYSSYNEQFF. The CDR3 region has the DNA TGTGCCAGCAGACCAGGGGGCACTAGCGATTACAGCTCCTACAATGAGCAGTTCTTC. V gene TRBV6-2 or TRBV6-3 combines with J gene TRBJ2-1; TRBD1 is a possible D gene (8 bases). Germline V gene sequence: CDR1 MNHEY, CDR2 SVGEGT. V gave up 6 bases and J gave up 0 bases, with 24 bases separating them. The CDR3 is made up of 19 amino acids.

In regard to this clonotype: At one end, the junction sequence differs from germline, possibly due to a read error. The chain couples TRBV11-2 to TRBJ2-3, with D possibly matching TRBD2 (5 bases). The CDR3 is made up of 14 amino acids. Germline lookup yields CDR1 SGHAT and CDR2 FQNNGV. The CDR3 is CVSGLTPGSNTQYF. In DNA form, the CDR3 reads TGTGTCAGCGGCCTAACCCCAGGATCAAATACGCAGTATTTT.

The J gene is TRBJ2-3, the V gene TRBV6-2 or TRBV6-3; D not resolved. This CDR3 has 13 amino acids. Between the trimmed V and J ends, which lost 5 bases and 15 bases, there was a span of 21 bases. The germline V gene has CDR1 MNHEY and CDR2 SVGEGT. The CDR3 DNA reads TGTGCCAGCAGTGGGCACATGGGGAATATGCAATATTTT. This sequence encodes CASSGHMGNMQYF.

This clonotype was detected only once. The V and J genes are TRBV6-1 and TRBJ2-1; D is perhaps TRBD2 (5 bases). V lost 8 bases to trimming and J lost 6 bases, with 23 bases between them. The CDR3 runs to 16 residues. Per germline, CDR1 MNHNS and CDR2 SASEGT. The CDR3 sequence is CASRSPRGLTCNEQFF. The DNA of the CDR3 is TGTGCCAGCCGTAGTCCCCGCGGGTTAACCTGCAATGAGCAGTTCTTC.

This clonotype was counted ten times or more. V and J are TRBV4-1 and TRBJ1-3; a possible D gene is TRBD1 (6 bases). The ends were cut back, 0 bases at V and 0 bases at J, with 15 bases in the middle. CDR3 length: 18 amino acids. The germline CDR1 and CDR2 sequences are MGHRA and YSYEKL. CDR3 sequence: CASSQDQQGLSSGNTIYF. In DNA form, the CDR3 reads TGCGCCAGCAGCCAAGATCAGCAGGGGCTAAGCTCTGGAAACACCATATATTTT.

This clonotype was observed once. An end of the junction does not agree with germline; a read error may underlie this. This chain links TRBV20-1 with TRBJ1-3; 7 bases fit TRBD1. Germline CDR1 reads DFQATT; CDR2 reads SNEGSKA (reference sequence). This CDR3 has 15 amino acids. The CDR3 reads CNAREDRVLGNTIYF. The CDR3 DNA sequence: TGCAATGCTAGAGAAGACAGGGTTCTTGGAAACACCATATATTTT.

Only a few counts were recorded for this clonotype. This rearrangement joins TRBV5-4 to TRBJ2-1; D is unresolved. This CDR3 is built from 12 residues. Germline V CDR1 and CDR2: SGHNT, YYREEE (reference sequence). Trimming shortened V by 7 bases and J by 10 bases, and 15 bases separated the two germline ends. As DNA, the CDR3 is TGTGCCAGCGGTGAGAGAACGGGCGAGCAGTTCTTC. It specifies CASGERTGEQFF.

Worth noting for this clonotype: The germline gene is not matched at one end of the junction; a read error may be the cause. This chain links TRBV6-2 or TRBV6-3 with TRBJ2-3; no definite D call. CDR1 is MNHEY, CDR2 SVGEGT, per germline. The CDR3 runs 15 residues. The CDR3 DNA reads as TGTCCCAGCAGTTACCGGCCTCCGCAGACAGATACGCAGTATTTT. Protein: CPSSYRPPQTDTQYF.